These 7 T cell receptor beta chains came from one sample sequenced in a study of blood T cell repertoires in COVID-19. Profiling relied on immunoSEQ multiplex PCR, and the TCRdb table lists in-frame clones only, not all of them. Here the sample spans about 100,000 clones, roughly 90% being singletons. Source material: peripheral blood. The receptor set was obtained from a human donor with COVID-19, enrolled during active disease. The donor label of this sample is uncertain.

The rearrangement joins TRBV7-9 to TRBJ1-1; D unresolved. Trimming cost V 1 base and J 1 base, with 10 bases left between them. The CDR3 loop spans 15 amino acids. CDR1 is SEHNR and CDR2 is FQNEAQ in the germline V gene (reference sequence). The CDR3 protein is CASSLGWAPNTEAFF. Here the CDR3 DNA reads TGTGCCAGCAGCTTAGGCTGGGCCCCGAACACTGAAGCTTTCTTT. The full variable domain, completed using reference TRBV7-9 and TRBJ1-1, is DTGVSQNPRHKITKRGQNVTFRCDPISEHNRLYWYRQTLGQGPEFLTYFQNEAQLEKSRLLSDRFSAERPKGSFSTLEIQRTEQGDSAMYLCASSLGWAPNTEAFFGQGTRLTVV.

This chain uses TRBV30 with TRBJ1-5; D gene unclear. Looked up from germline, CDR1 is GTSNPN and CDR2 is SVGIG (reference sequence). With 2 bases removed from V and 6 bases from J, the gap between germline ends came to 17 bases. The CDR3 consists of 15 residues. The CDR3 DNA is TGTGCCTGGAGTTTCCTCGGGCCCGGAGGTCAGCCCCAGCATTTT. This codes for CAWSFLGPGGQPQHF.

The CDR3 region has the DNA TGTGCCAGCAGCGTAGCCCCTGGGGGGTACACAGATACGCAGTATTTT. It codes for CASSVAPGGYTDTQYF. J is TRBJ2-3 and V is TRBV9, with D possibly being TRBD2 (6 bases). Germline lookup yields CDR1 SGDLS and CDR2 YYNGEE. V was clipped by 0 bases and J by 2 bases, with 13 bases between them. The CDR3 sequence is 16 residues long.

This clone was seen a single time. The chain combines TRBV6-4 with TRBJ2-1, with D possibly being TRBD2 (6 bases). The germline CDR1 and CDR2 sequences are MRHNA and SNTAGT. The CDR3 has 15 amino acids. With 0 bases removed from V and 6 bases from J, the gap between germline ends came to 12 bases. The CDR3 coding sequence is TGTGCCAGCAGTGACTCGGCGGGGAACCCCAATGAGCAGTTCTTC. It codes for CASSDSAGNPNEQFF.

V usage is TRBV4-1 and J usage is TRBJ1-1; 7 nucleotides agree with TRBD1. CDR3 length: 16 amino acids. The V segment lost 9 bases and the J segment 3 bases; nucleotides outside the gene matches: 16. Per germline, CDR1 MGHRA and CDR2 YSYEKL. CDR3 in amino acids: CASRQGGPLSDTEAFF. The CDR3, as DNA: TGCGCCAGTAGACAGGGCGGACCCCTCAGTGACACTGAAGCTTTCTTT.

This clone was recorded only once. The chain couples TRBV9 to TRBJ1-2, with D unclear. V gave up 0 bases and J gave up 8 bases, with 11 bases separating them. The CDR3 runs to 13 residues. From germline, CDR1 is SGDLS and CDR2 YYNGEE. The CDR3 sequence: CASSVDTGSGYTF. Written as DNA, the CDR3 is TGTGCCAGCAGCGTAGACACGGGGTCCGGCTACACCTTC.

The V gene is TRBV5-4, the J gene TRBJ1-4; TRBD1 is a possible D gene (5 bases). V was shortened by 2 bases and J by 0 bases, with 11 bases between the two germline ends. Germline CDR1 SGHNT, CDR2 YYREEE (reference sequence). This CDR3 contains 16 residues. The CDR3 nucleotides are TGTGCCAGCAGCTTCGGGGGGGGAGCAACTAATGAAAAACTGTTTTTT. Protein: CASSFGGGATNEKLFF.